Presented here are 11 T cell receptor beta chains from one specimen sequenced in a study of PD-1 blockade in classical Hodgkin lymphoma (dated by TCRdb to the early 2020s). The library came from the immunoSEQ multiplex PCR assay. The immuneACCESS repertoire file appears here via TCRdb, limited to in-frame rearrangements. These files lack a portion of the clones; in checked studies, under half of the deficit traces to unresolved V genes, and the cause of the others is not known. The sample table shows around 400 clones, and 75% to 85% are seen once. The ten most abundant clones make up about 40% of the sample. In the paper's terms, the time point label means: cycle 1 day 1 (C1D1), immediately before nivolumab initiation. Relapse after autologous stem cell transplantation had occurred in all trial patients, and cohorts A, B and C were distinguished by prior brentuximab vedotin exposure. CD8+ T cells were purified from thawed PBMCs by magnetic negative selection with a Miltenyi CD8+ T cell isolation kit.

This material consisted of CD8+ T cells from blood, taken at baseline. All receptors derive from a human donor with classical Hodgkin lymphoma.

This chain joins TRBV6-6 and TRBJ1-5; no clear D gene. Germline V gene lookup returns CDR1 MNHNY and CDR2 SVGAGI (reference sequence). This CDR3 spans 13 amino acids. Trimming shortened V by 0 bases and J by 6 bases, and 6 bases separated the two germline ends. The CDR3 DNA is TGTGCCAGCAGTTACTCGTGGGTTCAGCCCCAGCATTTT. Encoded protein: CASSYSWVQPQHF.

The chain employs TRBV4-3 and TRBJ1-5; D is uncertain. The ends were cut back, 0 bases at V and 7 bases at J, with 13 bases in the middle. This CDR3 region has 15 residues. The germline V gene encodes CDR1 LGHNA and CDR2 YSLEER. The CDR3 region has the DNA TGCGCCAGCAGCCAAGATTCCGGGATTGGACAGCCCCAGCATTTT. It translates to CASSQDSGIGQPQHF.

CDR3 protein: CASSGRSDQETQYF. CDR3 in DNA: TGTGCCAGCAGCGGACGGAGCGATCAAGAGACCCAGTACTTC. V and J are TRBV7-8 and TRBJ2-5; D remains ambiguous. Trimming removed 5 bases at V and 2 bases at J, with 12 bases between. CDR3 size: 14 residues. Germline V gene data show CDR1 as SGHVS and CDR2 as FQNEAQ.

This clone was seen a single time. This chain links TRBV11-2 with TRBJ1-1, with D perhaps matching TRBD1 (6 bases). The germline CDR1 and CDR2 sequences are SGHAT and FQNNGV. This CDR3 has 16 residues. Trimming removed 0 bases at V and 1 base at J, with 12 bases between. The CDR3 region is CASSLERTVRNTEAFF. CDR3 DNA sequence: TGTGCCAGCAGCTTAGAACGGACAGTTAGGAACACTGAAGCTTTCTTT.

V usage is TRBV7-2 and J usage is TRBJ2-7, with D maybe TRBD2 (6 bases). The CDR3 has 14 amino acids. The ends were cut back, 1 base at V and 3 bases at J, with 10 bases in the middle. CDR1 and CDR2 (germline): SGHTA, FQGNSA. The CDR3 protein is CASSLEPGDYEQYF. DNA for the CDR3: TGTGCCAGCAGCTTAGAGCCGGGGGACTACGAGCAGTACTTC.

CDR3: CASSLAREAPNTGELFF. The CDR3 DNA sequence: TGTGCCAGCAGCTTAGCGCGGGAGGCTCCAAACACCGGGGAGCTGTTTTTT. The rearrangement uses TRBV7-8 and TRBJ2-2, with 8 bases fitting TRBD2. CDR3 length equals 17 residues. CDR1 and CDR2 (germline): SGHVS, FQNEAQ. J lost 2 bases, V lost 0 bases, and 5 bases had no gene match. The whole variable domain, remainder taken from reference TRBV7-8 and TRBJ2-2, is GAGVSQSPRYKVAKRGQDVALRCDPISGHVSLFWYQQALGQGPEFLTYFQNEAQLDKSGLPSDRFFAERPEGSVSTLKIQRTQQEDSAVYLCASSLAREAPNTGELFFGEGSRLTVL.

By frequency in the sample, this clone is hyperexpanded (1% or more). The chain carries TRBV4-3 and TRBJ2-7; 10 bases map to TRBD1. The germline gives CDR1 LGHNA, CDR2 YSLEER. Losses at the gene ends were 5 bases for V and 2 bases for J; bases not matched to a gene: 6. This CDR3 spans 15 amino acids. The CDR3 reads CASSFSGTGAYEQYF. The CDR3 coding sequence is TGCGCCAGCAGCTTCTCCGGGACAGGGGCCTACGAGCAGTACTTC.

The CDR3 nucleotides are TGCGCCAGCAGCGAGCAGGGTTCAGATACGCAGTATTTT. It translates to CASSEQGSDTQYF. The rearrangement joins TRBV10-2 to TRBJ2-3; maybe TRBD1 (5 bases). Germline CDR1 is WSHSY and CDR2 is SAAADI. This CDR3 region has 13 residues. V gave up 6 bases and J gave up 4 bases, with 11 bases separating them.

The genes are TRBV27 and TRBJ2-2; D gene ambiguous. Between the trimmed V and J ends, which lost 3 bases and 0 bases, there was a span of 11 bases. Germline V gene lookup returns CDR1 MNHEY and CDR2 SMNVEV (reference sequence). The CDR3 has 16 residues. The CDR3 reads CASSLIRFANTGELFF. DNA of the CDR3: TGTGCCAGCAGTTTGATAAGATTCGCGAACACCGGGGAGCTGTTTTTT.

This chain links TRBV19 with TRBJ1-6; possible D gene TRBD1, 5 bases. V was trimmed by 6 bases and J by 0 bases, leaving 15 bases between them. Germline loops: CDR1 LNHDA, CDR2 SQIVND (reference sequence). The CDR3 has 17 amino acids. The CDR3 sequence: CASSRTLPSSYNSPLHF. The CDR3 region has the DNA TGTGCCAGTAGCCGGACACTTCCGAGCTCCTATAATTCACCCCTCCACTTT.

This clone turned up a few times. The chain employs TRBV6-5 and TRBJ1-2; 7 nucleotides align to TRBD1. The CDR3 loop spans 13 amino acids. V dropped 4 bases and J dropped 8; count of bases not matched to a gene: 7. Germline CDR1 MNHEY, CDR2 SVGAGI. The CDR3 nucleotides read TGTGCCAGCAGTTTTCCGGGACAGAACGGCTACACCTTC. Translating gives CASSFPGQNGYTF.